The clone carrying this T cell receptor beta chain showed up many times. Its matching antigen is unknown. Every patient was untreated before thyroid surgery. Source study methods: What underpinned the distant-metastasis classifier for papillary thyroid cancer was the set of CDR3 differences across clinicopathological groups. TCRdb re-analyzed the PCR reads using MiXCR. TCRdb's processing, not the authors', yielded these V and J calls. The sample has 84,000 or so clones, roughly 8.6% seen once; the top ten hold 8.8%. With V trimmed by 3 bases and J by 0 bases, 6 bases remained unmatched. Germline V CDR1 and CDR2: LGHDT, YNNKEL (reference sequence). The CDR3 spans 17 residues. This entry comes from a study of metastatic and nonmetastatic thyroid tumors. As for the study in general: Repertoire comparison spanned blood and tumor or nodule tissue of malignant and benign thyroid patients.

Regarding the study as a whole: A significant increase in TCR beta diversity was reportedly seen in malignant thyroid tumors relative to benign nodules, in blood and tumor.

The receptor was isolated from a female donor with papillary thyroid cancer or a benign thyroid nodule (not recorded which). Some clones in this sample may be carry-over from other donors' samples. The sample comprised blood. The chain is built from TRBV3-1 and TRBJ1-2; 11 bases are a match to TRBD1. In DNA form, the CDR3 reads TGTGCCAGCAGCCATTGGGGACAGGGGGGAGCTAACTATGGCTACACCTTC. Protein: CASSHWGQGGANYGYTF.